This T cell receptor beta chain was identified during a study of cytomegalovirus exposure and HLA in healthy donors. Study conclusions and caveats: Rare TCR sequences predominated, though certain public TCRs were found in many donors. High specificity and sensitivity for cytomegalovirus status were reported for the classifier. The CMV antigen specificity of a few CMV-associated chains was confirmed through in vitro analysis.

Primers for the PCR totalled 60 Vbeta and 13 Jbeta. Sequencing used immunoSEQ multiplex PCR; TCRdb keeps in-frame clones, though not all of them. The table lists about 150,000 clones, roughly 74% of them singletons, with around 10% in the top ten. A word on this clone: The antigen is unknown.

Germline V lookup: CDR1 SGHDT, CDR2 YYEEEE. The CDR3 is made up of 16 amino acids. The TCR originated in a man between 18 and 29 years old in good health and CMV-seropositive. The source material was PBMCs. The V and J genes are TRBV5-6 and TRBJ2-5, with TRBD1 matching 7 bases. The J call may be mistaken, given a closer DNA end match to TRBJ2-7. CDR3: CASSSQDRTAPGEQYF. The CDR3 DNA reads TGTGCCAGCAGCTCCCAGGACAGGACCGCTCCCGGCGAGCAGTACTTC.